These 27 T cell receptor beta chains were sequenced from one sample in a study of blood T cell repertoires in COVID-19. The method was immunoSEQ multiplex PCR; TCRdb's version includes in-frame clones alone and lacks a portion of them. The sample consists of approximately 250,000 clones, 85% to 90% of them appearing once. The sequenced sample was PBMCs or T cells enriched from blood (not recorded which). Receptors were obtained from a woman aged 25 to 39 who had recovered from COVID-19.

The chain recombines TRBV5-4 with TRBJ2-2; maybe TRBD2 (6 bases). Deletions cut 2 bases from V and 0 bases from J, with 11 bases between. The CDR3 loop spans 16 amino acids. The germline V gene has CDR1 SGHNT and CDR2 YYREEE (reference sequence). The CDR3 sequence is CASSFPGTPNTGELFF. CDR3 coding DNA: TGTGCCAGCAGCTTCCCCGGGACTCCGAACACCGGGGAGCTGTTTTTT. The full variable domain, its missing parts supplied by reference TRBV5-4 and TRBJ2-2, is ETGVTQSPTHLIKTRGQQVTLRCSSQSGHNTVSWYQQALGQGPQFIFQYYREEENGRGNFPPRFSGLQFPNYSSELNVNALELDDSALYLCASSFPGTPNTGELFFGEGSRLTVL.

This chain uses TRBV18 with TRBJ2-1, with a weak D call TRBD1 (5 bases). Germline CDR1 reads KGHSH; CDR2 reads LQKENI. The CDR3 is 16 residues long. The V end lost 0 bases, the J end lost 2 bases, and 11 bases lay between the germline ends. The CDR3 is CASSPPQVFAYNEQFF. DNA for the CDR3: TGTGCCAGCTCACCACCACAGGTTTTCGCCTACAATGAGCAGTTCTTC. Supplemented by reference TRBV18 and TRBJ2-1, the full variable domain reads NAGVMQNPRHLVRRRGQEARLRCSPMKGHSHVYWYRQLPEEGLKFMVYLQKENIIDESGMPKERFSAEFPKEGPSILRIQQVVRGDSAAYFCASSPPQVFAYNEQFFGPGTRLTVL.

The chain employs TRBV3-1 (or the pseudogene TRBV3-2) and TRBJ2-3; weak D call: TRBD2 (5 bases). Germline values: CDR1 LGHDT, CDR2 YNNKEL (reference sequence). Trimming took off 0 bases at V and 2 bases at J, with 12 bases between the two ends. This CDR3 spans 16 amino acids. CDR3 region: CASSQEQLEDTDTQYF. In DNA form, the CDR3 reads TGTGCCAGCAGCCAAGAACAACTAGAAGACACAGATACGCAGTATTTT.

The chain joins TRBV6-2 or TRBV6-3 to TRBJ2-2; TRBD2 matches at 8 bases. Germline loops: CDR1 MNHEY, CDR2 SVGEGT. Trimming took 1 base from V and 6 from J; bases not matched to a gene: 4. CDR3 length: 15 residues. CDR3 sequence reads: CASSYYQRGSGELFF. The CDR3, as DNA: TGTGCCAGCAGTTACTACCAGCGGGGGTCCGGGGAGCTGTTTTTT.

The chain couples TRBV5-8 to TRBJ1-5, with D unclear. Trimming pared 6 bases from V and 0 bases from J, leaving 16 bases between. Germline V gene data show CDR1 as SGHTS and CDR2 as YDEGEE. There are 16 residues in the CDR3. The chain's CDR3 is CASIGLRGYSNQPQHF. The DNA of the CDR3 is TGTGCCAGCATCGGCCTCAGAGGATATAGCAATCAGCCCCAGCATTTT.

The rearrangement joins TRBV4-2 to TRBJ2-7; TRBD2 matches at 10 bases. V was pared by 2 bases and J by 4 bases, with 8 bases of the junction left unmatched. Germline V lookup: CDR1 LGHNA, CDR2 YNFKEQ. The CDR3 totals 16 residues. Written as DNA, the CDR3 is TGTGCCAGCAGCCAACTAGCGGGGGCCGTGTCTTACGAGCAGTACTTC. It translates to CASSQLAGAVSYEQYF.

The gene calls are TRBV10-3 and TRBJ1-4; 7 bases map to TRBD1. The CDR3 has 13 amino acids. Per the germline V gene, CDR1 is ENHRY and CDR2 is SYGVKD. Trimming cost V 10 bases and J 4 bases; bases outside gene matches: 6. CDR3 sequence reads: CATRQGGNEKLFF. CDR3 DNA sequence: TGTGCCACGCGACAGGGAGGTAATGAAAAACTGTTTTTT.

The V gene is TRBV9, the J gene TRBJ1-4; possibly TRBD1 for D (5 bases). The germline gives CDR1 SGDLS, CDR2 YYNGEE. Trimming took off 0 bases at V and 8 bases at J, with 14 bases between the two ends. The CDR3 length is 15 residues. The CDR3 is CASSVGTSPGEKLFF. In nucleotides, the CDR3 is TGTGCCAGCAGCGTAGGGACATCCCCCGGGGAAAAACTGTTTTTT. The full variable domain, rest sourced from reference TRBV9 and TRBJ1-4, is DSGVTQTPKHLITATGQRVTLRCSPRSGDLSVYWYQQSLDQGLQFLIQYYNGEERAKGNILERFSAQQFPDLHSELNLSSLELGDSALYFCASSVGTSPGEKLFFGSGTQLSVL.

Remarks on this clone: Distinct nucleotide sequences in the sample also encode this CDR3. The rearrangement links TRBV18 to TRBJ1-5, with 10 bases identical to TRBD1. The germline gives CDR1 KGHSH, CDR2 LQKENI. V lost 3 bases and J lost 6; bases outside the gene matches: 2. CDR3 length: 14 amino acids. The CDR3 DNA sequence: TGTGCCAGCTCACCCGGACAGGGGGGTCAGCCCCAGCATTTT. It translates to CASSPGQGGQPQHF.

V is TRBV6-5 and J is TRBJ2-1, with 9 nucleotides matching TRBD2. J was trimmed by 3 bases and V by 6 bases; bases with no gene match: 3. In germline, CDR1 is MNHEY, CDR2 SVGAGI. The CDR3 is 14 amino acids. The CDR3 protein is CASRTSGFYNEQFF. CDR3 DNA: TGTGCCAGCAGGACTAGCGGATTCTACAATGAGCAGTTCTTC.

A note on this clone: It is likely a read error, because the conserved phenylalanine at the end of the CDR3 is missing. The chain is built from TRBV7-2 and TRBJ1-2; unclear D gene. Germline V gene lookup returns CDR1 SGHTA and CDR2 FQGNSA. The CDR3 consists of 13 residues. Trimming took off 0 bases at V and 8 bases at J, with 10 bases between the two ends. The CDR3 loop reads CASSLAGSGGYTL. CDR3 in DNA: TGTGCCAGCAGCTTAGCCGGAAGCGGGGGCTACACCCTC.

As for this clone: The same CDR3 is also encoded by other DNA sequences in this sample. The gene calls are TRBV28 and TRBJ1-2; D remains unclear. Per the germline V gene, CDR1 is MDHEN and CDR2 is SYDVKM. V lost 5 bases and J lost 0, with 10 bases in between. This CDR3 is built from 14 residues. CDR3 protein: CASSLGGANYGYTF. The CDR3 DNA follows: TGTGCCAGCAGTCTCGGCGGTGCTAACTATGGCTACACCTTC.

V is TRBV5-1 and J is TRBJ1-1; D gene uncertain. V dropped 0 bases and J dropped 8 bases, with 14 bases sitting between them. CDR3 length: 14 amino acids. Germline loops: CDR1 SGHRS, CDR2 YFSETQ. CDR3 in DNA: TGCGCCAGCAGCTTGGGGGTCCGGGAGAGGGAAGCTTTCTTT. This encodes CASSLGVREREAFF.

Here the CDR3 DNA reads TGTGCCAGCAGAGCGAACAGGGGTCTTGGGGAGACCCAGTACTTC. Translated: CASRANRGLGETQYF. This chain links TRBV7-9 with TRBJ2-5, with TRBD1 matching over 7 bases. This CDR3 is built from 15 residues. Germline values: CDR1 SEHNR, CDR2 FQNEAQ (reference sequence). V lost 6 bases to trimming and J lost 5 bases; unmatched junction nucleotides: 12. Based on the CDR3 plus reference TRBV7-9 and TRBJ2-5, the full variable domain is DTGVSQNPRHKITKRGQNVTFRCDPISEHNRLYWYRQTLGQGPEFLTYFQNEAQLEKSRLLSDRFSAERPKGSFSTLEIQRTEQGDSAMYLCASRANRGLGETQYFGPGTRLLVL.

The V and J genes are TRBV6-1 and TRBJ1-6; no clear D. Germline lookup yields CDR1 MNHNS and CDR2 SASEGT. This CDR3 has 19 amino acids. Trimming left V 3 bases short and J 6 bases short, with 24 bases between. Here the CDR3 DNA reads TGTGCCAGCAGTGACGAGTCCCGGCAGGCCCTATATGGTAATTCACCCCTCCACTTT. Amino acids: CASSDESRQALYGNSPLHF.

This clone has just one count. V usage is TRBV3-1 (or the pseudogene TRBV3-2) and J usage is TRBJ1-3; D perhaps matches TRBD1 (5 bases). V was shortened by 3 bases and J by 2 bases, with 11 bases between the two germline ends. The CDR3 loop spans 15 amino acids. Germline V CDR1 and CDR2: LGHDT, YNNKEL (reference sequence). DNA of the CDR3: TGTGCCAGCAGCCAGAAACGGGGGACTGGAAACACCATATATTTT. As protein: CASSQKRGTGNTIYF.

The chain carries TRBV20-1 and TRBJ1-2; D may be TRBD1 (6 bases). Per the germline V gene, CDR1 is DFQATT and CDR2 is SNEGSKA (reference sequence). The CDR3 is 9 residues long. The CDR3, as DNA: TGCCTATACCAGGGGTTGGACACCTTC. This codes for CLYQGLDTF.

As DNA, the CDR3 is TGTGCCAGCAGCCAACGACGGGACAGGGGGTTCTCCTACGAGCAGTACTTC. Amino acid sequence: CASSQRRDRGFSYEQYF. The chain couples TRBV3-1 (or the pseudogene TRBV3-2) to TRBJ2-7, with 11 bases that match TRBD1. The germline gives CDR1 LGHDT, CDR2 YNNKEL (reference sequence). The CDR3 sequence is 17 residues long. Trimming took 2 bases from V and 0 from J; bases not matched to a gene: 6.

This chain connects TRBV5-1 to TRBJ1-1; no reliable D call. Trimming removed 2 bases from V and 0 bases from J, with 8 bases in between. Germline lookup yields CDR1 SGHRS and CDR2 YFSETQ. The CDR3 length is 14 residues. The CDR3 reads CASSFGGLNTEAFF. The CDR3 nucleotides read TGCGCCAGCAGCTTCGGAGGGCTGAACACTGAAGCTTTCTTT.

This chain joins TRBV11-3 and TRBJ2-2; 12 bases fit TRBD2. The germline CDR1 and CDR2 sequences are SGHNT and YENEEA. The junction had 5 bases not matched to a gene; V was cut back by 0 bases and J by 0 bases. The CDR3 runs 19 residues. For the CDR3, the DNA is TGTGCCAGCAGCTTAGAGGTAGGACTAGCGGGACCGAACACCGGGGAGCTGTTTTTT. Its translation is CASSLEVGLAGPNTGELFF.

Here the CDR3 reads CASSGGGNTEAFF. The CDR3 DNA reads as TGCGCCAGCAGCGGCGGTGGGAACACTGAAGCTTTCTTT. The chain links TRBV5-1 to TRBJ1-1; D call uncertain. CDR3 size: 13 residues. Trimming left V 4 bases short and J 1 base short, with 8 bases between. CDR1 is SGHRS and CDR2 is YFSETQ in the germline V gene.

The J gene is TRBJ2-7, the V gene TRBV5-5; the match to TRBD1 covers 9 bases. V shed 2 bases and J 6 bases; nucleotides not matched to a gene: 9. The CDR3 is 15 residues long. The germline gives CDR1 SGHKS, CDR2 YYEKEE (reference sequence). The CDR3 protein is CASSFSPGTGSEQYF. CDR3 DNA sequence: TGTGCCAGCAGCTTTAGTCCCGGGACAGGGTCCGAGCAGTACTTC.

The chain carries TRBV19 and TRBJ2-7, with TRBD2 identical over 8 bases. Looked up from germline, CDR1 is LNHDA and CDR2 is SQIVND (reference sequence). CDR3 length: 15 amino acids. J gave up 4 bases and V 2 bases, and 7 bases lay outside the gene matches. The CDR3 loop is CASSILLAEGYEQYF. CDR3 in DNA: TGTGCCAGTAGTATATTACTAGCGGAGGGATACGAGCAGTACTTC.

The rearrangement uses TRBV4-1 and TRBJ1-5, with TRBD1 matching over 9 bases. This CDR3 is built from 15 residues. Germline CDR1 reads MGHRA; CDR2 reads YSYEKL. V lost 4 bases, J lost 5 bases, and 6 bases stayed unmatched. The CDR3 spells CASSLTTGGYQPQHF. In nucleotides, the CDR3 is TGCGCCAGCAGCCTCACGACAGGGGGTTATCAGCCCCAGCATTTT.

This chain joins TRBV28 and TRBJ2-6, with D unresolved. V was cut by 7 bases and J by 1 base, with 11 bases left in between. CDR1 MDHEN and CDR2 SYDVKM come from the germline V gene. CDR3 length: 15 amino acids. The CDR3 coding sequence is TGTGCCAGCATAACGGTGACTTCTGGGGCCAACGTCCTGACTTTC. This sequence encodes CASITVTSGANVLTF.

This chain connects TRBV11-2 to TRBJ1-6, with 9 bases fitting TRBD1. With V trimmed by 5 bases and J by 2 bases, 4 bases remained unmatched. Germline V gene data show CDR1 as SGHAT and CDR2 as FQNNGV. This CDR3 contains 16 residues. The CDR3 sequence: CASSNRGLPYNSPLHF. CDR3 coding DNA: TGTGCCAGCAGCAACAGGGGGCTCCCCTATAATTCACCCCTCCACTTT.

This chain connects TRBV5-1 to TRBJ2-5; TRBD2 might be the D (5 bases). The CDR3 extends over 16 amino acids. Germline CDR1 SGHRS, CDR2 YFSETQ. V lost 1 base to trimming and J lost 4 bases, with 17 bases between them. The CDR3 DNA is TGCGCCAGCAGCTTGTCCGCCACATCCCGGGGAGAGACCCAGTACTTC. Translated, it gives CASSLSATSRGETQYF.